These 6 T cell receptor beta chains came from one sample sequenced in a study of T cells after yellow fever vaccination. A single record per CDR3 protein comes from TCRdb applying MiXCR to the 5' RACE reads. The sample contains 250,000 or so distinct CDR3 sequences, 3.6% of which appear only once. The source material was PBMCs, sampled 15 days after the yellow fever booster vaccination. The source is a man between 18 and 29 years old who received the YFV17D yellow fever vaccine.

This clonotype was found a few times. The chain employs TRBV18 and TRBJ2-5; 11 bases fit TRBD2. This CDR3 comprises 16 residues. V was clipped by 6 bases and J by 0 bases; unmatched bases: 6. Germline CDR1 and CDR2: KGHSH and LQKENI. CDR3 sequence: CASSPTSGGNQETQYF. The CDR3 DNA reads TGTGCCAGCTCGCCAACTAGCGGGGGCAACCAAGAGACCCAGTACTTC.

This clonotype was counted at least ten times. The V gene is TRBV10-3, the J gene TRBJ2-3; TRBD2 aligns across 9 bases. J was trimmed by 14 bases and V by 0 bases; bases with no gene match: 3. The CDR3 length is 12 residues. Looked up from germline, CDR1 is ENHRY and CDR2 is SYGVKD. The CDR3 coding sequence is TGTGCCATCAGTGAGTCAGCGGGGGGCCCGTATTTT. Translating gives CAISESAGGPYF.

This clonotype was observed at least ten times. The J gene is TRBJ1-5, the V gene TRBV7-2, with D possibly being TRBD1 (6 bases). Looked up from germline, CDR1 is SGHTA and CDR2 is FQGNSA. V was shortened by 3 bases and J by 0 bases, with 9 bases between the two germline ends. CDR3 length equals 15 residues. CDR3 region: CASSFTGYSNQPQHF. DNA of the CDR3: TGTGCCAGCAGCTTCACAGGGTATAGCAATCAGCCCCAGCATTTT.

This clonotype was observed many times. The rearrangement joins TRBV7-6 to TRBJ2-1, with a weak D call TRBD1 (5 bases). CDR1 and CDR2 from the germline V gene are SGHVS and FNYEAQ. V was shortened by 5 bases and J by 5 bases, with 16 bases between the two germline ends. The CDR3 loop spans 15 amino acids. Here the CDR3 reads CASSLSGFGNNEQFF. The CDR3 nucleotides are TGTGCCAGCAGCCTATCAGGGTTCGGCAACAATGAGCAGTTCTTC.

This clonotype was recorded many times. V usage is TRBV4-3 and J usage is TRBJ2-3, with D hard to call. Germline loops: CDR1 LGHNA, CDR2 YSLEER. The CDR3 has 15 amino acids. V gave up 0 bases and J gave up 1 base, with 8 bases separating them. The CDR3 here is CASSQEGSGTDTQYF. Here the CDR3 DNA reads TGCGCCAGCAGCCAAGAAGGGTCTGGCACAGATACGCAGTATTTT.

This clonotype was observed many times. The chain uses TRBV20-1 and TRBJ1-3; D not certain. This CDR3 contains 14 residues. Germline CDR1 and CDR2: DFQATT and SNEGSKA (reference sequence). Trimming took 0 bases from V and 0 from J, leaving 6 bases between them. The CDR3 here is CSAREDRSGNTIYF. The CDR3 nucleotides read TGCAGTGCTAGAGAGGACCGCTCTGGAAACACCATATATTTT.